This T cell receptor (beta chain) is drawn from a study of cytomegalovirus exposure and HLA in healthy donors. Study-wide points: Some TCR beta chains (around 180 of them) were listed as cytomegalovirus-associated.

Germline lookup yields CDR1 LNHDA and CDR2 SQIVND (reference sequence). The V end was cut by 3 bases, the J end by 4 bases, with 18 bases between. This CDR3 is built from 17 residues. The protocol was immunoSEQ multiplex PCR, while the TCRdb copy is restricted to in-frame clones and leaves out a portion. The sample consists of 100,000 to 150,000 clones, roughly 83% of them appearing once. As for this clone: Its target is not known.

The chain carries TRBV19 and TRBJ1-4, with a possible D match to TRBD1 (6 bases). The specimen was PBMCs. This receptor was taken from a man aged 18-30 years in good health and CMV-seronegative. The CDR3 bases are TGTGCCAGTAGTATGGGGGCAGGGCGGAAGGTTAATGAAAAACTGTTTTTT. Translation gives CASSMGAGRKVNEKLFF.